The present T cell receptor (beta chain) was sequenced within a study of early T cells in non-severe SARS-CoV-2 infection. In its sample, this clonotype ranks as medium-sized. TCRdb analysed the 5' RACE reads with MiXCR anew, one entry per CDR3 protein. The sample consists of around 19,000 distinct CDR3 sequences, 4% to 5.5% of them appearing once. V lost 0 bases, J lost 6 bases, and 8 bases lay in between. This CDR3 region has 13 residues. The germline gives CDR1 DFQATT, CDR2 SNEGSKA (reference sequence). V is TRBV20-1 and J is TRBJ2-2; D gene unclear. Sequencing was carried out using whole blood. This receptor was taken from an adult who was a healthcare worker with PCR-confirmed SARS-CoV-2 infection or an uninfected control (not recorded which). CDR3 sequence: CSARDVSSGELFF. The CDR3 DNA reads as TGCAGTGCTAGAGATGTCTCGTCCGGGGAGCTGTTTTTT.